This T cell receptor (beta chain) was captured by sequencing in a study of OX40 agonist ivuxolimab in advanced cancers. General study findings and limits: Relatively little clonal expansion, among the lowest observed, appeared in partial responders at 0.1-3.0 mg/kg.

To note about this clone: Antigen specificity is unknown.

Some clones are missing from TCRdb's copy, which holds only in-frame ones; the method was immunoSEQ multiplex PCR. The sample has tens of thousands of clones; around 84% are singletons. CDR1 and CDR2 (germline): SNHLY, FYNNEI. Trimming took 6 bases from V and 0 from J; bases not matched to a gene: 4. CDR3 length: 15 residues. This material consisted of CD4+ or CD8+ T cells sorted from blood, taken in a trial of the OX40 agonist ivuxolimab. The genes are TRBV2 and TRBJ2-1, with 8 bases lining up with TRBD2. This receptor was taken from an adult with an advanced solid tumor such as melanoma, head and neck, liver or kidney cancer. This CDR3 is CASSRGRSSYNEQFF. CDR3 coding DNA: TGTGCCAGCAGCCGCGGGAGGAGCTCCTACAATGAGCAGTTCTTC. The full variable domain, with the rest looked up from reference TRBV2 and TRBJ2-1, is EPEVTQTPSHQVTQMGQEVILRCVPISNHLYFYWYRQILGQKVEFLVSFYNNEISEKSEIFDDQFSVERPDGSNFTLKIRSTKLEDSAMYFCASSRGRSSYNEQFFGPGTRLTVL.